The entry below describes one TCR beta chain. The antigen is unknown. These data are taken from a study of cytomegalovirus exposure and HLA in healthy donors. Study results and limitations: Associated with cytomegalovirus, according to the listing, were 170 or so TCR beta chains.

From germline, CDR1 is SQVTM and CDR2 ANQGSEA. The V segment lost 6 bases and the J segment 6 bases; nucleotides outside the gene matches: 8. The length of the CDR3 is 13 residues. With 60 Vbeta and 13 Jbeta primers, the PCR was carried out. Only in-frame clones appear in the TCRdb table, and some are missing; sequencing was by immunoSEQ multiplex PCR. The data contain 170,000 or so clones, approximately 80% of them singletons. The chain joins TRBV29-1 to TRBJ1-3, with 7 bases fitting TRBD1. The sample consisted of PBMCs. The TCR originated in a man over 45 in good health and CMV-seropositive. CDR3 coding DNA: TGCAGCGTGGAGAGGGGGCAAGAAAACACCATATATTTT. This gives the protein CSVERGQENTIYF.